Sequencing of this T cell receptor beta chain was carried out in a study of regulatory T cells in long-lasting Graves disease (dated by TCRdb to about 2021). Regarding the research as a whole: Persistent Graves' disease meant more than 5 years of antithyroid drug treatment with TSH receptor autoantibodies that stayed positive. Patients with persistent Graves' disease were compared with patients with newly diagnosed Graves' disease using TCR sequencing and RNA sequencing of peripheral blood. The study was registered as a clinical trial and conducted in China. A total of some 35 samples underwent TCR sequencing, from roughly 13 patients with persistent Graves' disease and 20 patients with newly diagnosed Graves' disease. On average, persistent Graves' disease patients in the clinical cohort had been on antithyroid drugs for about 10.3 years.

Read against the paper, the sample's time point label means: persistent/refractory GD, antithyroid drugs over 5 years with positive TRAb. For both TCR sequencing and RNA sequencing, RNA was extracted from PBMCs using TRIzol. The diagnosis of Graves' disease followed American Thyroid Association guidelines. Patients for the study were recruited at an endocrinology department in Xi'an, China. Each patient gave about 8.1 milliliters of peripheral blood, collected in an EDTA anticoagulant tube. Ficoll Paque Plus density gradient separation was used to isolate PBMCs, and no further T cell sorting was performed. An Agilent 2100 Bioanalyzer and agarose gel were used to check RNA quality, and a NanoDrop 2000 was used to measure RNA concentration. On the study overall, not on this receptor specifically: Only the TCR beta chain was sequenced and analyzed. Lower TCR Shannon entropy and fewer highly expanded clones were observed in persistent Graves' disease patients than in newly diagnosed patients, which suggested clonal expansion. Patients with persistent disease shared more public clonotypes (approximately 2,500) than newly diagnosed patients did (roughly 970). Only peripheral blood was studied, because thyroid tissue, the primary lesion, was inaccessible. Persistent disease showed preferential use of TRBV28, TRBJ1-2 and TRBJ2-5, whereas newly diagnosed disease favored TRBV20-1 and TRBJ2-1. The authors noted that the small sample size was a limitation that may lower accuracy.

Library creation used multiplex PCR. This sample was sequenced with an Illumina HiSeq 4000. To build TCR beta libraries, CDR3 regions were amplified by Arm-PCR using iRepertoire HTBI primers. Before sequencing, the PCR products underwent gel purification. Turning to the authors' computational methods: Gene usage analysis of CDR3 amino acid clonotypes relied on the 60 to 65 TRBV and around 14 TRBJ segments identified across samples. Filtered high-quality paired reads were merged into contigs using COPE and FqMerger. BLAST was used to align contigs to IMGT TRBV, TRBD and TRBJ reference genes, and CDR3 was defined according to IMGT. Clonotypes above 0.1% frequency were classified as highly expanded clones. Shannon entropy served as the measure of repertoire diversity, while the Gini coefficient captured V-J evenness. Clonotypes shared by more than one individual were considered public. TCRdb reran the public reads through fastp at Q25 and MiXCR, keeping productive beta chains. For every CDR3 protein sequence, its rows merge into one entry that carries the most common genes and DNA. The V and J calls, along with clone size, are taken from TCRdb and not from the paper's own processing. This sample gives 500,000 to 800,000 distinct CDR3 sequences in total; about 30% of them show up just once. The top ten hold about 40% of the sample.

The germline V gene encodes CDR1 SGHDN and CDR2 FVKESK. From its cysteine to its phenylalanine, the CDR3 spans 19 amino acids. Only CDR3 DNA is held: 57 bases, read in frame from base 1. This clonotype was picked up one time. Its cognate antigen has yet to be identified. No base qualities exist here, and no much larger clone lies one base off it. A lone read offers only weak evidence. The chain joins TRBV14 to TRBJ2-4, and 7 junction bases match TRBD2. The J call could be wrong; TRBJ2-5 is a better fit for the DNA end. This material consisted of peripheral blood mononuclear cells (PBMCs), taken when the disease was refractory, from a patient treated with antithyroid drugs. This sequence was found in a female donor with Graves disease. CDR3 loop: CASSQADPTRRTRKETQYF. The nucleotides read TGTGCCAGCAGCCAAGCGGATCCCACTAGACGGACTAGAAAAGAGACCCAGTACTTC.